This T cell receptor beta chain is drawn from a study of blood T cell repertoires in COVID-19. At the level of the study: Donors in the United States, Italy and Spain gave samples during acute or convalescent COVID-19. Nucleic acid was either cDNA or gDNA, and it came from T cells, B-cell-depleted T cells, or PBMCs.

As handled by the study authors: Reference gene primer amplification in the assay estimated nucleated cell counts. Some clones are missing from TCRdb's copy, which holds only in-frame ones; the method was immunoSEQ multiplex PCR. The V and J calls and clone size are taken from that table; D and trimming were inferred from the DNA. The data contain 200,000 to 300,000 clones, roughly 91% of them singletons. It was during active infection that Seattle patients were enrolled and then longitudinally followed. CDR3 length equals 15 residues. Trimming took off 0 bases at V and 7 bases at J, with 13 bases between the two ends. Germline assignment: CDR1 LGHDT and CDR2 YNNKEL (reference sequence).

The receptor was derived from a man aged 30 to 39 with COVID-19, enrolled during active disease. What was sequenced was peripheral blood. The chain recombines TRBV3-1 (or the pseudogene TRBV3-2) with TRBJ1-5; D uncertain. The CDR3 sequence: CASSQDQRVQQPQHF. CDR3 in DNA: TGTGCCAGCAGCCAAGATCAGAGGGTCCAGCAGCCCCAGCATTTT.